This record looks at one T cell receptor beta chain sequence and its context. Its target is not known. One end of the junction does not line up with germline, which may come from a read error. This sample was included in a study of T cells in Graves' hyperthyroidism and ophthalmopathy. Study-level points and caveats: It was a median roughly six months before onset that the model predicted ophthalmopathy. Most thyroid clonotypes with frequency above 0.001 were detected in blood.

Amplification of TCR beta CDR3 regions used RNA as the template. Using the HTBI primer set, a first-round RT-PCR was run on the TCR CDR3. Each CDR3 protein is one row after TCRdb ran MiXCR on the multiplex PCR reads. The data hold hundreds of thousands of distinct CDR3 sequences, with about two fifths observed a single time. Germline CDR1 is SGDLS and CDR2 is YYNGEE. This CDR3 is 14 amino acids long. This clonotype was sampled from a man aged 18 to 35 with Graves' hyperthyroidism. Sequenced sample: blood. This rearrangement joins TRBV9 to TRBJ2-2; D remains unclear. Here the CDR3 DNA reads TGCGCCAGCAGCCAAGAGGCAGTCACCGGGGAGCTGTTTTTT. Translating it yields CASSQEAVTGELFF.